One sample yielded the 26 T cell receptor beta chains listed below, sequenced in a study of cytomegalovirus exposure and HLA in healthy donors. Vbeta (60) and Jbeta (13) primers were used in the PCR. TCRdb's copy holds only in-frame clones and misses some; the assay was immunoSEQ multiplex PCR. The sample lists about 190,000 clones, 80% to 90% occurring once. The sample comprised PBMCs. All receptors come from a male donor in good health and CMV-seronegative.

This clone was detected a few times. This chain joins TRBV6-6 and TRBJ2-7; 7 bases are shared with TRBD1. This CDR3 has 13 residues. V was clipped by 3 bases and J by 7 bases; unmatched bases: 6. Germline assignment: CDR1 MNHNY and CDR2 SVGAGI (reference sequence). For the CDR3, the DNA is TGTGCCAGCAGTTATGGCACAGGGGTGGAGCAGTACTTC. As protein: CASSYGTGVEQYF.

V usage is TRBV6-5 and J usage is TRBJ2-1; D remains unclear. Trimming stripped 2 bases from V and 14 bases from J, with 10 bases between. CDR1 is MNHEY and CDR2 is SVGAGI in the germline V gene. The CDR3 spans 11 residues. CDR3 nucleotide sequence: TGTGCCAGCAGTTACCCTCCTTCGGAGTTCTTC. Translation gives CASSYPPSEFF.

This clone was picked up a small number of times. This chain connects TRBV5-1 to TRBJ1-1; possibly TRBD1 for D (6 bases). V gave up 7 bases and J gave up 3 bases, with 19 bases separating them. In germline, CDR1 is SGHRS, CDR2 YFSETQ. The CDR3 runs 15 residues. The DNA for the CDR3 is TGCGCCAGCGCGGGGGACAATGGTGCAGACACTGAAGCTTTCTTT. Its translation is CASAGDNGADTEAFF.

In the case of this clone: Likely a read error: the CDR3 ends without its conserved phenylalanine or tryptophan. The chain couples TRBV28 to TRBJ1-6, with TRBD1 identical over 7 bases. V gave up 0 bases and J gave up 7 bases; unmatched junction bases: 3. The CDR3 runs 15 residues. The germline V gene has CDR1 MDHEN and CDR2 SYDVKM. CDR3 sequence: CASSLWTGRNSPLHS. The CDR3 coding sequence is TGTGCCAGCAGTTTATGGACAGGGAGGAATTCACCCCTCCACTCT.

V gene TRBV5-3 combines with J gene TRBJ2-4, with 8 bases identical to TRBD2. TRBV5-3 is reported as an ORF; its role is uncertain. The CDR3 consists of 16 residues. The V and J ends lost 3 bases and 0 bases, in that order; junction bases with no gene match: 5. The CDR3 spells CARSSISGEAKNIQYF. The CDR3 DNA follows: TGTGCCAGAAGCTCGATTAGCGGGGAAGCCAAAAACATTCAGTACTTC.

The V call is TRBV27, the J call TRBJ1-2; the match to TRBD1 covers 8 bases. Unmatched junction bases numbered 12, after V lost 6 bases and J lost 6 bases. This CDR3 contains 15 residues. The V gene's germline CDR1 is MNHEY and CDR2 SMNVEV (reference sequence). The CDR3 reads CASRTGTGIVDGYTF. CDR3 bases: TGTGCCAGCAGGACCGGGACAGGTATTGTTGATGGCTACACCTTC.

The J gene is TRBJ1-2, the V gene TRBV27, with 9 bases that match TRBD1. This CDR3 is 17 amino acids long. Germline CDR1 is MNHEY and CDR2 is SMNVEV (reference sequence). V trimming: 5 bases; J trimming: 0 bases; junction bases outside the gene matches: 10. The CDR3 coding sequence is TGTGCCAGCAGTCCAACACCGGGACAGGGATCTAACTATGGCTACACCTTC. Translating gives CASSPTPGQGSNYGYTF.

The chain joins TRBV9 to TRBJ2-7; no clear D. V was trimmed by 4 bases and J by 0 bases, leaving 8 bases between them. CDR3 length: 13 amino acids. CDR1 is SGDLS, CDR2 YYNGEE, per germline. CDR3: CASSQTGSYEQYF. The CDR3, as DNA: TGTGCCAGCAGCCAGACTGGCTCCTACGAGCAGTACTTC.

The gene calls are TRBV29-1 and TRBJ2-3; 8 bases are shared with TRBD1. V gave up 7 bases and J gave up 2 bases; unmatched junction bases: 5. The germline V gene encodes CDR1 SQVTM and CDR2 ANQGSEA. The CDR3 spans 13 residues. CDR3 nucleotide sequence: TGCAGCGCCGGACAGGGAAACACAGATACGCAGTATTTT. Its translation: CSAGQGNTDTQYF.

The chain links TRBV2 to TRBJ2-3; TRBD2 matches 11 bases. J was trimmed by 2 bases and V by 6 bases; bases with no gene match: 7. CDR3 length: 16 residues. Germline lookup yields CDR1 SNHLY and CDR2 FYNNEI. The CDR3 sequence is CASRGGTSGYTDTQYF. CDR3 DNA sequence: TGTGCCAGCAGGGGAGGGACTAGCGGATACACAGATACGCAGTATTTT.

The J gene is TRBJ1-5, the V gene TRBV19; TRBD1 aligns across 9 bases. CDR3 length: 16 residues. Trimming cost V 10 bases and J 2 bases; bases outside gene matches: 12. The germline CDR1 and CDR2 sequences are LNHDA and SQIVND (reference sequence). In DNA form, the CDR3 reads TGTGCCACCTTTTCTCCGGGACAGGGCGGCAATCAGCCCCAGCATTTT. This codes for CATFSPGQGGNQPQHF.

The V gene is TRBV5-6, the J gene TRBJ2-3; 8 bases fit TRBD2. Looked up from germline, CDR1 is SGHDT and CDR2 is YYEEEE. The CDR3 is 15 residues long. V trimming: 1 base; J trimming: 3 bases; junction bases outside the gene matches: 4. The CDR3 DNA follows: TGTGCCAGCAGCTTGTGGGCGGGGGGTACAGATACGCAGTATTTT. This codes for CASSLWAGGTDTQYF.

CDR3 in DNA: TGTGCCACCAGCTCCTACAGGGGGCAAAGCGAGCAGTACTTC. The encoded protein is CATSSYRGQSEQYF. The V call is TRBV15, the J call TRBJ2-7; 9 positions match TRBD1. Unmatched junction bases numbered 8, after V lost 5 bases and J lost 6 bases. The CDR3 contains 14 residues. CDR1 is LNHNV, CDR2 YYDKDF, per germline (reference sequence).

CDR3 coding DNA: TGTGCCAGCAGTTACGTCCCCATGGATACGCAGTATTTT. Protein: CASSYVPMDTQYF. This chain joins TRBV6-5 and TRBJ2-3; no clear D. V lost 2 bases to trimming and J lost 6 bases, with 9 bases between them. The CDR3 extends over 13 amino acids. Germline-derived CDR1 and CDR2 are MNHEY and SVGAGI.

DNA for the CDR3: TGTGCCAGCTCGCCCCGGACTAGCGGGAGTGCCTACAATGAGCAGTTCTTC. This encodes CASSPRTSGSAYNEQFF. J is TRBJ2-1 and V is TRBV18; 13 positions match TRBD2. This CDR3 region has 17 residues. CDR1 KGHSH and CDR2 LQKENI come from the germline V gene. V was clipped by 6 bases and J by 2 bases; unmatched bases: 7.

Comments on this clone: This sample includes further DNA sequences coding for the same CDR3. The chain couples TRBV25-1 to TRBJ1-2, with 8 bases lining up with TRBD1. V was pared by 2 bases and J by 7 bases, with 6 bases of the junction left unmatched. CDR3 length: 14 amino acids. Germline V gives CDR1 MGHDK, CDR2 SYGVNS. The CDR3 DNA is TGTGCCAGCAGTGAACAACGGACAGGGTCTGGCTACACCTTC. It translates to CASSEQRTGSGYTF.

This clone was seen once. This chain connects TRBV18 to TRBJ2-3; 12 positions agree with TRBD1. The CDR3 is made up of 16 amino acids. With 3 bases clipped from V and 4 bases from J, the junction kept 5 bases outside the gene matches. Germline assignment: CDR1 KGHSH and CDR2 LQKENI. The CDR3 DNA reads as TGTGCCAGCTCACCGACGGGACAGGGGGCCGCAGATACGCAGTATTTT. Its translation is CASSPTGQGAADTQYF.

The CDR3: CASSQGGYQPQHF. CDR3 DNA: TGTGCCAGCAGCCAGGGGGGATATCAGCCCCAGCATTTT. This chain uses TRBV7-2 with TRBJ1-5; 7 bases align to TRBD1. Per the germline V gene, CDR1 is SGHTA and CDR2 is FQGNSA. The CDR3 extends over 13 amino acids. Unmatched junction bases numbered 3, after V lost 5 bases and J lost 5 bases.

The sample holds a few counts of this clone. This sample includes further DNA sequences coding for the same CDR3. The rearrangement joins TRBV29-1 to TRBJ2-7, with 9 nucleotides matching TRBD1. The CDR3 length is 13 residues. Trimming removed 3 bases from V and 0 bases from J; junction bases left unmatched: 0. Germline CDR1 is SQVTM and CDR2 is ANQGSEA. CDR3 bases: TGCAGCGTTGAGACAGGGGGCTCCTACGAGCAGTACTTC. As protein: CSVETGGSYEQYF.

The chain has TRBV7-3 and TRBJ2-3; TRBD2 aligns across 10 bases. The CDR3 sequence is 15 residues long. V shed 2 bases and J 6 bases; nucleotides not matched to a gene: 5. Germline V gene data show CDR1 as SGHTA and CDR2 as FQGTGA. CDR3 in amino acids: CASSLQAGGPDTQYF. In DNA form, the CDR3 reads TGTGCCAGCAGCTTACAAGCGGGAGGGCCCGATACGCAGTATTTT.

This clone was seen only a few times. The J gene is TRBJ2-6, the V gene TRBV5-6; tentative D call: TRBD2 (5 bases). Trimming shortened V by 0 bases and J by 0 bases, and 13 bases separated the two germline ends. The CDR3 runs 18 residues. CDR1 is SGHDT and CDR2 is YYEEEE in the germline V gene. The CDR3 nucleotides read TGTGCCAGCAGCTTGGTCGGGGAAACGGGCTCTGGGGCCAACGTCCTGACTTTC. Its protein product is CASSLVGETGSGANVLTF.

The chain is built from TRBV20-1 and TRBJ2-3; D not resolved. Germline values: CDR1 DFQATT, CDR2 SNEGSKA (reference sequence). Trimming took off 4 bases at V and 6 bases at J, with 8 bases between the two ends. CDR3 length equals 11 residues. The DNA for the CDR3 is TGCAGTGCTACCTCCGGGGATACGCAGTATTTT. It codes for CSATSGDTQYF.

This chain uses TRBV2 with TRBJ1-2, with 9 bases lining up with TRBD1. J was trimmed by 1 base and V by 6 bases; bases with no gene match: 3. The germline V gene encodes CDR1 SNHLY and CDR2 FYNNEI. The CDR3 is made up of 14 amino acids. CDR3: CASRGDRVNYGYTF. DNA for the CDR3: TGTGCCAGCAGAGGGGACAGGGTTAACTATGGCTACACCTTC.

Points on this clone: The junction differs from germline at one of its ends, possibly a read error. The rearrangement uses TRBV30 and TRBJ1-2; tentatively, D is TRBD1 (6 bases). The CDR3 length is 11 residues. Per germline, CDR1 GTSNPN and CDR2 SVGIG (reference sequence). The CDR3: CVWRQAGGYTF. The CDR3 DNA sequence: TGTGTCTGGAGACAGGCTGGTGGCTACACCTTC.

The chain combines TRBV7-9 with TRBJ2-1; a weak D match, TRBD1 (8 bases). V shed 5 bases and J shed 9 bases, with 20 bases lying between them. Germline CDR1 is SEHNR and CDR2 is FQNEAQ (reference sequence). CDR3 size: 15 residues. Here the CDR3 reads CASSPQGGTRSEQFF. DNA for the CDR3: TGTGCCAGCAGCCCACAGGGGGGGACAAGGAGTGAGCAGTTCTTC.

DNA of the CDR3: TGTGCCAGAAGACCCGGGCGGACAGAAGCTTTCTTT. Translating gives CARRPGRTEAFF. This chain links TRBV5-3 with TRBJ1-1; D perhaps matches TRBD1 (5 bases). TRBV5-3 has ORF status, its function being uncertain. V was trimmed by 5 bases and J by 8 bases, leaving 13 bases between them. CDR3 size: 12 residues.